The entry below gives a single TCR beta chain sequence along with its context. The sample originates from a study of cytomegalovirus exposure and HLA in healthy donors. Vbeta (60) and Jbeta (13) primers were used in the PCR. Some clones are missing from TCRdb's copy, which holds only in-frame ones; the method was immunoSEQ multiplex PCR. The table records 100,000 to 150,000 clones, over 70% of them present only once. The CDR3 runs to 14 residues. Per the germline V gene, CDR1 is SQVTM and CDR2 is ANQGSEA. Trimming stripped 0 bases from V and 2 bases from J, with 8 bases between. This sequence joins TRBV29-1 and TRBJ2-4; no definite D call. This receptor was identified in a woman between 35 and 50 years old in good health and CMV-seronegative. Sequenced material: PBMCs. The CDR3 region has the DNA TGCAGCGTTGAAGACATCGAGACCAAAAACATTCAGTACTTC. This sequence encodes CSVEDIETKNIQYF.